The clone carrying this T cell receptor beta chain was counted ten times or more. Arm-PCR with iRepertoire HTBI primers amplified the CDR3 regions for these TCR beta libraries. TCRdb recomputed calls from the multiplex PCR reads with MiXCR, one row per CDR3 protein. The sample shows about 530,000 distinct CDR3 sequences, about 16% of them seen only once. The time point denotes: newly diagnosed GD, antithyroid drugs for less than 3 months. Following extraction of RNA from PBMCs, that RNA was used to make the TCR library. The sample originates from a study of regulatory T cells in long-lasting Graves disease. Between the trimmed V and J ends, which lost 3 bases and 2 bases, there was a span of 7 bases. Germline assignment: CDR1 SNHLY and CDR2 FYNNEI. The CDR3 sequence is 13 residues long. These data also featured in a second study, about T cells in Graves' hyperthyroidism and ophthalmopathy.

This sequence was found in a woman aged 35 to 60 with Graves disease. The sample here was peripheral blood mononuclear cells (PBMCs), taken at new diagnosis, from a patient treated with antithyroid drugs. The rearrangement links TRBV2 to TRBJ1-2; no definite D call. The CDR3 loop is CASSDSSNYGYTF. CDR3 sequence (DNA): TGTGCCAGCAGTGACAGTTCCAACTATGGCTACACCTTC.